The sequence of this T cell receptor (beta chain) was determined in a study of cytomegalovirus exposure and HLA in healthy donors. About the study: T cells numbering some 170 million yielded some 120 million unique TCR beta sequences in an earlier analysis. There were fewer than 500 genotyped donors. Of these, 81% fell in the genetic ancestry cluster associated with self-reported Caucasian donors. Findings and caveats of the study: The HLA-A and HLA-B alleles of most subjects were reportedly predicted accurately from TCR beta sequences.

V was cut by 5 bases and J by 2 bases, with 12 bases left in between. This CDR3 region has 15 residues. Germline lookup yields CDR1 SGHNT and CDR2 YENEEA. Primers: 60 Vbeta forward and 13 Jbeta reverse. Assay used: immunoSEQ multiplex PCR; TCRdb lists only in-frame clones, some missing. The table has approximately 220,000 clones, 60% to 85% seen once. In regard to this clone: The antigen remains undetermined.

V and J are TRBV11-3 and TRBJ2-2, with a possible D match to TRBD2 (5 bases). The TCR comes from a man aged 40-49 years in good health and CMV-seronegative. Sequencing was performed on PBMCs. The CDR3, as DNA: TGTGCCAGCAGCCCGGAGGCGGCTAACACCGGGGAGCTGTTTTTT. It encodes CASSPEAANTGELFF.